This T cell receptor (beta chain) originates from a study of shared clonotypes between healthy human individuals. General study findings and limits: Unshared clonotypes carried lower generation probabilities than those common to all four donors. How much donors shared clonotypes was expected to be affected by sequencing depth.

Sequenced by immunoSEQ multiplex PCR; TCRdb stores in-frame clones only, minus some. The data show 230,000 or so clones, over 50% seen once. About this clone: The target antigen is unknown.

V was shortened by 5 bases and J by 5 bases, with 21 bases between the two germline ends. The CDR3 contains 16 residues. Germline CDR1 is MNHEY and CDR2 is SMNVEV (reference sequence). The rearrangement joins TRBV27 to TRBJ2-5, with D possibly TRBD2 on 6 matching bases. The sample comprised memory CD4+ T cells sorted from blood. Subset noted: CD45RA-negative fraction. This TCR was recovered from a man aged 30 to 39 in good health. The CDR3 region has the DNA TGTGCCAGCAGTCTCTACACAGGAGGGGCAGGGGAGACCCAGTACTTC. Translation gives CASSLYTGGAGETQYF.